The following is a TCR beta chain sequence with its context. The antigen remains unidentified. Here immunoSEQ multiplex PCR was the method, and the copy in TCRdb shows in-frame clones only, minus some. The data show hundreds of thousands of clones, 74% seen once. This sample was taken from a study of shared clonotypes between healthy human individuals. Study-level information: Each donor contributed plates that comprised three CD4 naive, three CD4 memory, two CD8 naive and one CD8 memory.

Study-wide points: Non-shared clonotypes had lower generation probabilities than those shared by all four donors.

Looked up from germline, CDR1 is SGHDN and CDR2 is FVKESK. The CDR3 length is 16 residues. The ends were cut back, 0 bases at V and 3 bases at J, with 12 bases in the middle. Sequencing was carried out using memory CD4+ T cells sorted from blood. Subset reported: CD45RA-negative fraction. This chain joins TRBV14 and TRBJ1-3; D not resolved. The sequence came from a woman younger than 45 in good health. The CDR3 DNA is TGTGCCAGCAGCCAAGATTTGCGGGCCGGTGGAAACACCATATATTTT. Translating it yields CASSQDLRAGGNTIYF.